This T cell receptor (beta chain) was captured in a study of blood T cell repertoires in COVID-19. Study-level background: COVID-19 samples collected from the United States, Italy and Spain covered acute and convalescent phases. The analysed material was cDNA or gDNA that came from T cells, B-cell-depleted T cells, or PBMCs.

TCRdb's copy holds only in-frame clones and misses some; the assay was immunoSEQ multiplex PCR. The repertoire holds roughly 230,000 clones, around 87% seen once, with 7.2% in the top ten. Participants came from about two dozen US areas, aged roughly 18 to 89 years. Categorization into cohorts depended on clinical history that participants reported. The V gene end was trimmed by 2 bases and the J gene end by 2 bases; junction bases not matched to a gene: 4. Germline CDR1 SGDLS, CDR2 YYNGEE. The CDR3 covers 16 residues. The sample taken for sequencing was PBMCs or T cells enriched from blood (not recorded which). This clonotype was obtained from a man aged 30 to 39 in a cohort exposed to, infected with or recovered from COVID-19 (not recorded which). The rearrangement links TRBV9 to TRBJ2-3; 11 nucleotides match TRBD2. In DNA form, the CDR3 reads TGTGCCAGCAGCGTTCCTAGCGGGGGGATCACAGATACGCAGTATTTT. This encodes CASSVPSGGITDTQYF. The full variable domain, its missing parts supplied by reference TRBV9 and TRBJ2-3, is DSGVTQTPKHLITATGQRVTLRCSPRSGDLSVYWYQQSLDQGLQFLIQYYNGEERAKGNILERFSAQQFPDLHSELNLSSLELGDSALYFCASSVPSGGITDTQYFGPGTRLTVL.